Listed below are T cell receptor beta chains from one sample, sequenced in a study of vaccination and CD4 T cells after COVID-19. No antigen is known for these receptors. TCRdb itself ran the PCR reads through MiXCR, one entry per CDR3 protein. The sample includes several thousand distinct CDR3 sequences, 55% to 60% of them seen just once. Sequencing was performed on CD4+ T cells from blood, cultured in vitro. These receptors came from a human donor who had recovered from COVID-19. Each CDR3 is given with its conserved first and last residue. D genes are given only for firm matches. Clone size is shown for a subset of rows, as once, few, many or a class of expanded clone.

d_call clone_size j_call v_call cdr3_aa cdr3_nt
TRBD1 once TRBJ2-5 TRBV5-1 CASSLETGGQETQYF TGCGCCAGCAGCCTAGAGACAGGGGGGCAAGAGACCCAGTACTTC
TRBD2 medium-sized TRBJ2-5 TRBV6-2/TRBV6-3 CASSPVKGGGAKTQYF TGTGCCAGCAGTCCTGTAAAGGGCGGGGGGGCGAAGACCCAGTACTTC
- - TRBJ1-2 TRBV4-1 CASRQLFRDYGYTF TGCGCCAGCAGGCAGCTATTCAGGGACTATGGCTACACCTTC
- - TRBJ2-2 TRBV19 CASSIEGGRTGELFF TGTGCCAGTAGTATAGAGGGGGGGCGAACCGGGGAGCTGTTTTTT
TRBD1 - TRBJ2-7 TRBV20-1 CSARDVTGVYEQYF TGCAGTGCTAGAGATGTGACAGGGGTCTACGAGCAGTACTTC
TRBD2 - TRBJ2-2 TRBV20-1 CSARPPIGTSGSSNTGELFF TGCAGTGCTAGACCTCCGATCGGGACTAGCGGGAGTTCGAACACCGGGGAGCTGTTTTTT
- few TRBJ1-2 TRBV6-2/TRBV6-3 CASSYSTLGAANYGYTF TGTGCCAGCAGTTACTCGACGTTGGGGGCGGCTAACTATGGCTACACCTTC
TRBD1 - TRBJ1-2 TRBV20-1 CSAPTGTGLSGYTF TGCAGTGCTCCTACCGGGACAGGGTTAAGTGGCTACACCTTC
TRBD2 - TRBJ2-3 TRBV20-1 CSATGTSGRTDTQYF TGCAGTGCTACCGGGACTAGCGGGAGGACAGATACGCAGTATTTT
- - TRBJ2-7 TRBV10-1 CASSPHENGEQYF TGCGCCAGCAGTCCGCACGAGAACGGCGAGCAGTACTTC
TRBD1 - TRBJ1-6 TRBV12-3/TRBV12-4 CASSSTGVYSPLHF TGTGCCAGCAGTTCGACAGGGGTCTATTCACCCCTCCACTTT
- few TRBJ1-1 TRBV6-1 CATRRTTPAAFF TGTGCCACCCGAAGGACCACTCCGGCGGCTTTCTTT
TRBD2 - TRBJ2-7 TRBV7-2 CASSLGTSGGLGSEQYF TGTGCCAGCAGCCTAGGGACTAGCGGGGGGTTAGGCTCCGAGCAGTACTTC
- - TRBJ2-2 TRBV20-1 CSARPSGQGTNTGELFF TGCAGTGCTAGACCTTCCGGGCAGGGGACGAACACCGGGGAGCTGTTTTTT
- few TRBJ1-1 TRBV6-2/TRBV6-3 CASSYGIGAFF TGTGCCAGCAGTTATGGGATAGGCGCTTTCTTT
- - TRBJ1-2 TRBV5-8 CASSLGDYYGYTF TGTGCCAGCAGCTTGGGGGACTACTATGGCTACACCTTC
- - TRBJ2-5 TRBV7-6 CASSLQGTQYF TGTGCCAGCAGCTTACAGGGGACCCAGTACTTC
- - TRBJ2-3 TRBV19 CASLEGGSTDTQYF TGTGCCAGTCTGGAAGGGGGTAGCACAGATACGCAGTATTTT
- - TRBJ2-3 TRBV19 CASSPAGHTDTQYF TGTGCCAGTAGTCCAGCCGGCCACACAGATACGCAGTATTTT
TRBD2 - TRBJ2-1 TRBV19 CASSIDYSGGKGNEQFF TGTGCCAGTAGTATAGATTATTCGGGAGGGAAAGGCAATGAGCAGTTCTTC
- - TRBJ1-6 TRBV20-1 CSARKTGPNNSPLHF TGCAGTGCTAGAAAGACCGGGCCTAATAATTCACCCCTCCACTTT
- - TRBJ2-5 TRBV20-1 CSARLAALETQYF TGCAGTGCTAGACTTGCGGCTTTGGAGACCCAGTACTTC
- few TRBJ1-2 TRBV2 CASSEGGGDTYGYTF TGTGCCAGCAGTGAAGGCGGGGGAGACACCTATGGCTACACCTTC
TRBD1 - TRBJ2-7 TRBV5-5 CASSRTGSEQYF TGTGCCAGCAGCAGGACAGGAAGCGAGCAGTACTTC
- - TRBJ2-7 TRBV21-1 CASSKEELWTTSYEQYF TGTGCCAGCAGCAAAGAGGAGCTTTGGACGACCTCCTACGAGCAGTACTTC
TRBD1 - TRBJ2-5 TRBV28 CASSDSQGAQETQYF TGTGCCAGCAGTGATTCCCAGGGGGCCCAGGAGACCCAGTACTTC
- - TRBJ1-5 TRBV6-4 CARSAGGLGQPQHF TGTGCCAGAAGCGCGGGGGGGCTTGGTCAGCCCCAGCATTTT